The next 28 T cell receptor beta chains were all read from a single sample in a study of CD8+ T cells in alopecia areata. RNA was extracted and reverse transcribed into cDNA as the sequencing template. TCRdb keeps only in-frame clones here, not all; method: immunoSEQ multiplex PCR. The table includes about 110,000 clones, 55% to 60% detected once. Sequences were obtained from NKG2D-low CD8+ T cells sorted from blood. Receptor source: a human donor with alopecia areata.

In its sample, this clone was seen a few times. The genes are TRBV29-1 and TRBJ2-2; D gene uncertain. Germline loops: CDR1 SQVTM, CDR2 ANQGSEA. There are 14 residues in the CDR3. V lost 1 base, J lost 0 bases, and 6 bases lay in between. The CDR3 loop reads CSVEVTANTGELFF. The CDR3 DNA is TGCAGCGTTGAAGTAACAGCGAACACCGGGGAGCTGTTTTTT.

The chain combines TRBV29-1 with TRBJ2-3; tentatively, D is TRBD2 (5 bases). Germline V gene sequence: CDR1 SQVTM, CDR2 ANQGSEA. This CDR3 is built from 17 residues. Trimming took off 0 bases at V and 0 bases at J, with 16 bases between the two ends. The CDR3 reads CSVEDPTGFHSTDTQYF. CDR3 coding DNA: TGCAGCGTTGAAGATCCTACGGGGTTTCATAGCACAGATACGCAGTATTTT.

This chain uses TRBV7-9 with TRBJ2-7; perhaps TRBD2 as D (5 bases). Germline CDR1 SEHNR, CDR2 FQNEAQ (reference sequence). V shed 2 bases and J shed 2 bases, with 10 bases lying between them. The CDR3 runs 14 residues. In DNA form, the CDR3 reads TGTGCCAGCAGCTTACTGGAGCGGACCTACGAGCAGTACTTC. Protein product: CASSLLERTYEQYF.

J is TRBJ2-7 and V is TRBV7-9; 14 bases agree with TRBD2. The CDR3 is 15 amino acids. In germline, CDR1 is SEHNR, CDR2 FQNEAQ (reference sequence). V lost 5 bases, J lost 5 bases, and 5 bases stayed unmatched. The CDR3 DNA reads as TGTGCCAGCAGCGATGGACTAGCGGGAGGAAACGAGCAGTACTTC. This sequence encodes CASSDGLAGGNEQYF. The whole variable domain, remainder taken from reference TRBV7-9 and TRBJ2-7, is DTGVSQNPRHKITKRGQNVTFRCDPISEHNRLYWYRQTLGQGPEFLTYFQNEAQLEKSRLLSDRFSAERPKGSFSTLEIQRTEQGDSAMYLCASSDGLAGGNEQYFGPGTRLTVT.

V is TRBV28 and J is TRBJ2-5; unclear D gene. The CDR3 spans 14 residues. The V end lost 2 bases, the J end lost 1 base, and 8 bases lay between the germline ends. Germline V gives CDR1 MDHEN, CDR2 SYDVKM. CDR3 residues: CASSLRAFQETQYF. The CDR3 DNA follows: TGTGCCAGCAGTTTACGGGCTTTCCAAGAGACCCAGTACTTC. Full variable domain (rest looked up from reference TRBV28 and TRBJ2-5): DVKVTQSSRYLVKRTGEKVFLECVQDMDHENMFWYRQDPGLGLRLIYFSYDVKMKEKGDIPEGYSVSREKKERFSLILESASTNQTSMYLCASSLRAFQETQYFGPGTRLLVL.

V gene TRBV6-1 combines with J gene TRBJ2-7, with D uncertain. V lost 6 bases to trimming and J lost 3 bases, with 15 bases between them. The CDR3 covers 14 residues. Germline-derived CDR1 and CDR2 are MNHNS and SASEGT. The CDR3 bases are TGTGCCAGCAGAGTGGGCCAGGTCCTCTACGAGCAGTACTTC. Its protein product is CASRVGQVLYEQYF.

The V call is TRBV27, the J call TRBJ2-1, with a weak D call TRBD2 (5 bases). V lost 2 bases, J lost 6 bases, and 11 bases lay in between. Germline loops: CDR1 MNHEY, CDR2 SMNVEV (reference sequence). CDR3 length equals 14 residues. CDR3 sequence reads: CASSLGFGVNEQFF. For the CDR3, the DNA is TGTGCCAGCAGTTTAGGTTTCGGGGTCAATGAGCAGTTCTTC.

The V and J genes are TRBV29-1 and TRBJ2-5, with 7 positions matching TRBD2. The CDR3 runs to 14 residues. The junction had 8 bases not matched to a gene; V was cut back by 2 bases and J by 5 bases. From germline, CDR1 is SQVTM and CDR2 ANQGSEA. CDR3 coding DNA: TGCAGCGTTGAATTCGGGAGGTTCGGGGAGACCCAGTACTTC. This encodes CSVEFGRFGETQYF. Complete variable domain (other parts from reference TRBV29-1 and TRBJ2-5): SAVISQKPSRDICQRGTSLTIQCQVDSQVTMMFWYRQQPGQSLTLIATANQGSEATYESGFVIDKFPISRPNLTFSTLTVSNMSPEDSSIYLCSVEFGRFGETQYFGPGTRLLVL.

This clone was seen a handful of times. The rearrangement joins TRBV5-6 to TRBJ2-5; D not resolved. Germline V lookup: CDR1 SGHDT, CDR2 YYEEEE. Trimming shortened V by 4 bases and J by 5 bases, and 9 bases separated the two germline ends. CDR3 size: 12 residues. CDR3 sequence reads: CASSPAGETQYF. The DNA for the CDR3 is TGTGCCAGCAGCCCTGCCGGTGAGACCCAGTACTTC.

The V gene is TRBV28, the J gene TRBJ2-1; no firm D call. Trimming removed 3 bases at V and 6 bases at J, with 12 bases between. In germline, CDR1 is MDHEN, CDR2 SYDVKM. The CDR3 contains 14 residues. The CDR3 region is CASSLGIIGNEQFF. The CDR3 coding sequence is TGTGCCAGCAGTTTGGGAATAATCGGCAATGAGCAGTTCTTC. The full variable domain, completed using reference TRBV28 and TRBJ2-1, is DVKVTQSSRYLVKRTGEKVFLECVQDMDHENMFWYRQDPGLGLRLIYFSYDVKMKEKGDIPEGYSVSREKKERFSLILESASTNQTSMYLCASSLGIIGNEQFFGPGTRLTVL.

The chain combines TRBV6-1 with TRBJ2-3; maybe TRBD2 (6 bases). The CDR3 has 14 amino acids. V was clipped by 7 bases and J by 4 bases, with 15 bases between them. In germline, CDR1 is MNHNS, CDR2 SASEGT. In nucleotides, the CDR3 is TGTGCCAGCATATTCAGAGGGGAGGCAGATACGCAGTATTTT. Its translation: CASIFRGEADTQYF.

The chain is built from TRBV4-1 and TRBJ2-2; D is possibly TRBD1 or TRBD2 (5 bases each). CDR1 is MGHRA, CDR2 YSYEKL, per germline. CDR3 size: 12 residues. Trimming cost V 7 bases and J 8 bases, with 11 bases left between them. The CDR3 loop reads CASKRGEGELFF. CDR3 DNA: TGCGCCAGCAAAAGAGGGGAAGGGGAGCTGTTTTTT.

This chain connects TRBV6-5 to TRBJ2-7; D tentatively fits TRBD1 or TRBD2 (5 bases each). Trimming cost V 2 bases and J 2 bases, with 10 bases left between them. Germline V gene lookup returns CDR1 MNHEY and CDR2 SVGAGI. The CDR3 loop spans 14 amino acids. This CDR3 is CASSYRDGPYEQYF. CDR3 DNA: TGTGCCAGCAGTTACCGGGACGGGCCCTACGAGCAGTACTTC.

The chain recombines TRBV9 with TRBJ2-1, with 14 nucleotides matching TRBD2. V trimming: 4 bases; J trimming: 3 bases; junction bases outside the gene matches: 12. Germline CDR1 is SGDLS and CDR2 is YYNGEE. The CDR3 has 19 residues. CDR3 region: CASSPDVGTSGSFYNEQFF. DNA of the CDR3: TGTGCCAGCAGCCCCGACGTTGGGACTAGCGGGAGTTTCTACAATGAGCAGTTCTTC.

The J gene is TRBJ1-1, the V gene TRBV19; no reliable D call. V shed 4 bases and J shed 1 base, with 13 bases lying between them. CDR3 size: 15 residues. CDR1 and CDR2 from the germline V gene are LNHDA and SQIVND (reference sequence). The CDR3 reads CASSTGGGGNTEAFF. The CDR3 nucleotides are TGTGCCAGTAGTACGGGTGGCGGTGGGAACACTGAAGCTTTCTTT.

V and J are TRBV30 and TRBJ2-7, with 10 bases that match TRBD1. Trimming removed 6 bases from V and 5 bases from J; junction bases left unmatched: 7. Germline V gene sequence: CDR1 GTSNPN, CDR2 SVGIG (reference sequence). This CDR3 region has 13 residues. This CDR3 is CACSGTGDHEQYF. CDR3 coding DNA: TGTGCCTGCTCCGGGACAGGGGACCACGAGCAGTACTTC.

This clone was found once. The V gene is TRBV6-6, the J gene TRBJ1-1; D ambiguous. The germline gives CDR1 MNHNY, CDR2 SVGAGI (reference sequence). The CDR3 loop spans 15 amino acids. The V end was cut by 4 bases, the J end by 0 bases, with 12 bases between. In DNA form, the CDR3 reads TGTGCCAGCAGTTTGAGTAACCCCATGAACACTGAAGCTTTCTTT. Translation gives CASSLSNPMNTEAFF.

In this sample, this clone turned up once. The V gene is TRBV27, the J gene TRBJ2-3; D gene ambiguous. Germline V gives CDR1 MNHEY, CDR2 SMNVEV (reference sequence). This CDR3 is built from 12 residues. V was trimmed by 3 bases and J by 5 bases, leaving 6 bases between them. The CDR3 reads CASSFVGDTQYF. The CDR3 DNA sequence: TGTGCCAGCAGTTTTGTAGGAGATACGCAGTATTTT.

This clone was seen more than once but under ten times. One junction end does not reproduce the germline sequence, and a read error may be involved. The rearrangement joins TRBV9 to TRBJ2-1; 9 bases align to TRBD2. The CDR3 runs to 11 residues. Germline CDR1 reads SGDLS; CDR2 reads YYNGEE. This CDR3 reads CASSGSNEQFF. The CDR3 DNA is TGTGCCAGTAGCGGGAGTAATGAGCAGTTCTTC. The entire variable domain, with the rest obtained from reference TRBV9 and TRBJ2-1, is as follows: DSGVTQTPKHLITATGQRVTLRCSPRSGDLSVYWYQQSLDQGLQFLIQYYNGEERAKGNILERFSAQQFPDLHSELNLSSLELGDSALYFCASSGSNEQFFGPGTRLTVL.

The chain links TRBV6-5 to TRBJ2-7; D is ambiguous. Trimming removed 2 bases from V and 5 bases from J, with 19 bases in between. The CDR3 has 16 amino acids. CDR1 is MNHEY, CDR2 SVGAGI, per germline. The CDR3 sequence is CASSYIPRRGPDEQYF. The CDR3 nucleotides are TGTGCCAGCAGTTACATTCCGAGACGAGGCCCGGACGAGCAGTACTTC.

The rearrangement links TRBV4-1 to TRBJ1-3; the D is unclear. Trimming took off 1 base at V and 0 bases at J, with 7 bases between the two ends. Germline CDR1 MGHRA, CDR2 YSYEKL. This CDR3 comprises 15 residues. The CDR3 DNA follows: TGCGCCAGCAGCCAAGCTTTCGGCTCTGGAAACACCATATATTTT. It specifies CASSQAFGSGNTIYF.

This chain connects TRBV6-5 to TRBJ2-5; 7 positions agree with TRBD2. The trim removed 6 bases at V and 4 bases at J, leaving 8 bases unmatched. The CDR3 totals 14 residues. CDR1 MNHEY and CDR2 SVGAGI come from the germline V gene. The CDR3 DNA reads TGTGCCAGCAGGGAAGCGGGATTTCTAGAGACCCAGTACTTC. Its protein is CASREAGFLETQYF.

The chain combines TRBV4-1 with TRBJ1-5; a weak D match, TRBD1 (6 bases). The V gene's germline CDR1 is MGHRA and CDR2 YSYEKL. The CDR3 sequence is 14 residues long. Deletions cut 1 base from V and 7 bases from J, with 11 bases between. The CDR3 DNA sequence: TGCGCCAGCAGCCAAGCGGGGACAAACCAGCCCCAGCATTTT. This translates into CASSQAGTNQPQHF.

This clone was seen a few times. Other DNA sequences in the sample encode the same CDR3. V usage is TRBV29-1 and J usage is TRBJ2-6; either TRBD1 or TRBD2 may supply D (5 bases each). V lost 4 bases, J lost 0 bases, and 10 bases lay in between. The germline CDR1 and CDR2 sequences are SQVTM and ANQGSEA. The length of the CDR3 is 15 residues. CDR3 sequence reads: CSVGDRSSGANVLTF. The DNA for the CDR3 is TGCAGCGTTGGGGACCGGAGCTCTGGGGCCAACGTCCTGACTTTC.

The CDR3 region has the DNA TGCGCCAGCAGCCCGGGACACAATAGCAATCAGCCCCAGCATTTT. Translation: CASSPGHNSNQPQHF. The chain carries TRBV5-1 and TRBJ1-5; a possible D gene is TRBD1 (6 bases). Trimming removed 4 bases from V and 0 bases from J, with 11 bases in between. This CDR3 comprises 15 residues. Looked up from germline, CDR1 is SGHRS and CDR2 is YFSETQ.

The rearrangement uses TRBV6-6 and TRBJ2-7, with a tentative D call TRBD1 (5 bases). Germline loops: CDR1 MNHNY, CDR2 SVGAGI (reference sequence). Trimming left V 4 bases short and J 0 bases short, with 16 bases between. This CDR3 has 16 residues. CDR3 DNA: TGTGCCAGCAGTTCCCCCAGGGATTTGGGCTCCTACGAGCAGTACTTC. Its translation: CASSSPRDLGSYEQYF.

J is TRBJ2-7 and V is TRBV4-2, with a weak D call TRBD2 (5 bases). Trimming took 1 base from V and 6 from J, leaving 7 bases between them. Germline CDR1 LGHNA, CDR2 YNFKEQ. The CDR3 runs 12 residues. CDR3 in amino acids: CASSQGSGEQYF. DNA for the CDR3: TGTGCCAGCAGCCAAGGGAGCGGCGAGCAGTACTTC.

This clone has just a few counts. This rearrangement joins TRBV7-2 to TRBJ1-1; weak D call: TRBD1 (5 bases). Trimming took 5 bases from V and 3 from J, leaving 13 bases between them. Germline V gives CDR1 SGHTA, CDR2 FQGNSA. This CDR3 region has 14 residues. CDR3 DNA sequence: TGTGCCAGCAGCCTGACAGACCTTTACACTGAAGCTTTCTTT. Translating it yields CASSLTDLYTEAFF. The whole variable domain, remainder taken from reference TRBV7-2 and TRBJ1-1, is GAGVSQSPSNKVTEKGKDVELRCDPISGHTALYWYRQSLGQGLEFLIYFQGNSAPDKSGLPSDRFSAERTGGSVSTLTIQRTQQEDSAVYLCASSLTDLYTEAFFGQGTRLTVV.